In this sample, the clone carrying this T cell receptor beta chain turned up many times. These data are taken from a study of T cells in Graves' hyperthyroidism and ophthalmopathy. CDR3 size: 15 residues. The germline V gene has CDR1 SNHLY and CDR2 FYNNEI. J was trimmed by 5 bases and V by 3 bases; bases with no gene match: 6. Researchers took RNA transcripts and amplified the TCR beta CDR3 regions from them. TCR CDR3 underwent first-round RT-PCR with the HTBI primer set. MiXCR was run by TCRdb on the multiplex PCR reads, yielding one entry per CDR3 protein. The sample records under 650,000 distinct CDR3 sequences, under 20% being singletons. Orbital computed tomography, thyroid ultrasound, serum thyroxine and TRAb, and clinical symptoms together informed the diagnoses. Out of 10 ml of fresh peripheral blood came the PBMCs.

Sequences were obtained from blood. The sequence was collected from a woman aged 25 to 45 with Graves' hyperthyroidism. V gene TRBV2 combines with J gene TRBJ2-3; 9 nucleotides match TRBD2. CDR3 sequence reads: CASSEREGFIDTQYF. CDR3 nucleotide sequence: TGTGCCAGCAGTGAGCGGGAGGGTTTCATAGATACGCAGTATTTT.